The clone carrying this TCR beta chain has more than one count but fewer than ten. The antigen is not known. The term stable hyperthyroidism indicated an absence of ophthalmopathy within 18 months of follow-up. PBMCs were isolated by Ficoll-Paque density gradient centrifugation, using approximately 11 ml of fresh peripheral blood as the starting material. RNA transcripts were the source from which TCR beta CDR3 regions were amplified. First-round RT-PCR with HTBI primers preceded a second-round multiplex PCR. TCRdb reanalysed the multiplex PCR reads using MiXCR and keeps one entry per CDR3 protein. The data hold about 400,000 distinct CDR3 sequences, with under 25% observed a single time. V lost 5 bases and J 2 bases, leaving 13 bases between the germline ends. CDR1 and CDR2 (germline): SGHTA, FQGNSA. The CDR3 contains 14 residues. These data come from a study of Graves' ophthalmopathy and Graves' hyperthyroidism.

Study outcomes and limitations: The model reached approximately 71% sensitivity and around 72% specificity for predicting ophthalmopathy progression. Blood also harbored most expanded thyroid clonotypes above 0.001 frequency.

The chain couples TRBV7-2 to TRBJ2-7, with D possibly being TRBD1 (6 bases). The sample taken for sequencing was peripheral blood. The source of this sequence is a woman under 30 with stable Graves' hyperthyroidism. This CDR3 reads CASSPQTGAYEQYF. The CDR3 DNA is TGTGCCAGCAGCCCTCAGACAGGAGCCTACGAGCAGTACTTC. The complete variable domain, with remaining parts taken from reference TRBV7-2 and TRBJ2-7, reads GAGVSQSPSNKVTEKGKDVELRCDPISGHTALYWYRQSLGQGLEFLIYFQGNSAPDKSGLPSDRFSAERTGGSVSTLTIQRTQQEDSAVYLCASSPQTGAYEQYFGPGTRLTVT.